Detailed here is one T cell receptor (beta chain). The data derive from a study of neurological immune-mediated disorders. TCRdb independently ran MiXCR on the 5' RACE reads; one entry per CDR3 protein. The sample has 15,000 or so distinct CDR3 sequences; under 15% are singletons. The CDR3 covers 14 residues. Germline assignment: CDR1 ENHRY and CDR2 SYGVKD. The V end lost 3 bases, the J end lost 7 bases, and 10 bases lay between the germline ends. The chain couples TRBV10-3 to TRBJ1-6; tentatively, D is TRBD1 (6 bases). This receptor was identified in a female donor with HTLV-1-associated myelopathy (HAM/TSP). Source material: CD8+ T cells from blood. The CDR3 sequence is CAISDITGNSPLHF. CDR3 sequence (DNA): TGTGCCATCAGTGATATAACAGGGAATTCACCCCTCCACTTT.